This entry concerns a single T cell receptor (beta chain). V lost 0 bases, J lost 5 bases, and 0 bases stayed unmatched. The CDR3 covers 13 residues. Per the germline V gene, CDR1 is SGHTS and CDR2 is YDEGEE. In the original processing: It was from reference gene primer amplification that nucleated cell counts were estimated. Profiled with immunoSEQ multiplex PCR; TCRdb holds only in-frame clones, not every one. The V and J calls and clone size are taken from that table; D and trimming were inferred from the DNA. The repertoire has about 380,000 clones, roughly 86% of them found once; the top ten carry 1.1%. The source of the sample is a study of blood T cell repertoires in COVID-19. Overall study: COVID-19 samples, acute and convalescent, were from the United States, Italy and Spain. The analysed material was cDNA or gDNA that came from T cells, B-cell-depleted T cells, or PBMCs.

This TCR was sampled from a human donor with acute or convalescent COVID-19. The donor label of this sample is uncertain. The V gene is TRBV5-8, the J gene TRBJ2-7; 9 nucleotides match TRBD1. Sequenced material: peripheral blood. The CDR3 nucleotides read TGTGCCAGCAGCTTGGACAGGGGGCACGAGCAGTACTTC. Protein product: CASSLDRGHEQYF. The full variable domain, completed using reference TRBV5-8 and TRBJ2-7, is EAGVTQSPTHLIKTRGQQATLRCSPISGHTSVYWYQQALGLGLQFLLWYDEGEERNRGNFPPRFSGRQFPNYSSELNVNALELEDSALYLCASSLDRGHEQYFGPGTRLTVT.